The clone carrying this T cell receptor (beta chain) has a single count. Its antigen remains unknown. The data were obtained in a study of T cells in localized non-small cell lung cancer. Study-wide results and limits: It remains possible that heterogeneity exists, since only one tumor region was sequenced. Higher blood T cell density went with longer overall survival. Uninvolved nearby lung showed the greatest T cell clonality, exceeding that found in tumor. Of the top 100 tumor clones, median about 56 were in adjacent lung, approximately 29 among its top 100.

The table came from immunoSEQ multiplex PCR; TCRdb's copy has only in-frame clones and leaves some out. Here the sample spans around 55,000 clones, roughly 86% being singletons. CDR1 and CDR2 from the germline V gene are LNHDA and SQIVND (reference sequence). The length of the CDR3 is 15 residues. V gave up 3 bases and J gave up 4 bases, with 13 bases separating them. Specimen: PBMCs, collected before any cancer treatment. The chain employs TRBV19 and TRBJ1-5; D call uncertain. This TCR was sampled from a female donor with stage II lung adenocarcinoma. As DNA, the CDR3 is TGTGCCAGTAGTATCGGTCAGAGCTCGAATCAGCCCCAGCATTTT. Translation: CASSIGQSSNQPQHF. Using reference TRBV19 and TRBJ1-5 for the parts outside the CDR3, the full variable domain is DGGITQSPKYLFRKEGQNVTLSCEQNLNHDAMYWYRQDPGQGLRLIYYSQIVNDFQKGDIAEGYSVSREKKESFPLTVTSAQKNPTAFYLCASSIGQSSNQPQHFGDGTRLSIL.